These 15 T cell receptor beta chains came from one sample sequenced in a study of identical twins. Using its own MiXCR run on the 5' RACE reads, TCRdb lists one record per CDR3 protein. The sample has some 1,700,000 distinct CDR3 sequences, roughly 35% seen once. The sample taken for sequencing was cord blood. These receptors all stem from a newborn girl in good health.

Remarks on this clonotype: One base away lies a much larger clone, so this may be a sequencing read error. The V gene is TRBV27, the J gene TRBJ2-1; TRBD1 agrees at 7 bases. With V trimmed by 5 bases and J by 10 bases, 20 bases remained unmatched. The CDR3 is made up of 17 amino acids. Germline CDR1 MNHEY, CDR2 SMNVEV (reference sequence). In nucleotides, the CDR3 is TGTGCCAGCAGTCCAAACCGGGACAGCCTTTTTCCCTACGAGCAGTTCTTC. The encoded protein is CASSPNRDSLFPYEQFF.

This clonotype has just one count. A much larger clonotype is one base distant, so this may be a read error. The rearrangement joins TRBV5-1 to TRBJ2-1; TRBD1 matches at 7 bases. The DNA end lines up better with TRBJ2-7; the J call may be wrong. Germline V CDR1 and CDR2: SGHRS, YFSETQ. CDR3 length equals 14 residues. CDR3 nucleotide sequence: TGCGCCAGCTTCTCAGGGGGTCCCTACAATGAGCAGTACTTC. Protein: CASFSGGPYNEQYF.

The chain combines TRBV28 with TRBJ1-1; D is unclear. The germline V gene encodes CDR1 MDHEN and CDR2 SYDVKM. This CDR3 has 12 residues. V lost 4 bases and J lost 8, with 11 bases in between. The CDR3 sequence is CASSSWPTEAFF. The CDR3 DNA follows: TGTGCCAGCAGTTCATGGCCGACGGAAGCTTTCTTT.

This clonotype was counted ten times or more. The chain links TRBV10-3 to TRBJ2-1; TRBD2 matches at 7 bases. Germline CDR1 ENHRY, CDR2 SYGVKD. The CDR3 sequence is 15 residues long. After removal of 2 bases from V and 2 bases from J, the junction contained 3 bases not matched to a gene. CDR3 DNA sequence: TGTGCCATCAGTGAGGGGGAGGGGACCTACAATGAGCAGTTCTTC. Translation: CAISEGEGTYNEQFF.

This clonotype was recorded a few times. The chain employs TRBV12-3 or TRBV12-4 and TRBJ2-1; D is unresolved. V lost 0 bases to trimming and J lost 9 bases, with 12 bases between them. This CDR3 is built from 14 residues. CDR3 coding DNA: TGTGCCAGCAGTTTAGCGAGGCTAGTCGGTGAGCAGTTCTTC. Amino acids: CASSLARLVGEQFF.

This chain uses TRBV7-9 with TRBJ2-3; D gene unclear. The CDR3 covers 13 residues. Trimming left V 0 bases short and J 11 bases short, with 12 bases between. Germline V gene data show CDR1 as SEHNR and CDR2 as FQNEAQ (reference sequence). The CDR3 DNA reads as TGTGCCAGCAGCTTAGCCCCGTTACATGAGCAGTATTTT. Amino acids: CASSLAPLHEQYF. Combining the CDR3 with reference TRBV7-9 and TRBJ2-3 gives the whole variable domain DTGVSQNPRHKITKRGQNVTFRCDPISEHNRLYWYRQTLGQGPEFLTYFQNEAQLEKSRLLSDRFSAERPKGSFSTLEIQRTEQGDSAMYLCASSLAPLHEQYFGPGTRLTVL.

In nucleotides, the CDR3 is TGTGCCAGCAGTTTTGACAGGGCCTATAGCAATCAGCCCCAGCATTTT. This sequence encodes CASSFDRAYSNQPQHF. The rearrangement links TRBV28 to TRBJ1-5, with 7 bases that match TRBD1. V shed 3 bases, J shed 0 bases, and the junction held 5 bases outside the gene matches. Per germline, CDR1 MDHEN and CDR2 SYDVKM. The CDR3 has 16 residues.

The chain combines TRBV6-1 with TRBJ2-4, with a possible D match to TRBD1 (6 bases). The CDR3 is 14 amino acids. V dropped 6 bases and J dropped 3 bases, with 12 bases sitting between them. Germline CDR1 MNHNS, CDR2 SASEGT. The CDR3 sequence: CASSPRDNKNIQYF. The CDR3 coding sequence is TGTGCCAGCAGCCCTAGGGACAACAAAAACATTCAGTACTTC.

V usage is TRBV4-2 and J usage is TRBJ2-7; D not resolved. Trimming left V 3 bases short and J 4 bases short, with 13 bases between. Germline CDR1 and CDR2: LGHNA and YNFKEQ. The CDR3 runs to 14 residues. The CDR3 DNA reads as TGTGCCAGCAGCCATGAGGCGGAACTTTACGAGCAGTACTTC. It codes for CASSHEAELYEQYF.

This chain links TRBV6-5 with TRBJ1-4, with a possible D match to TRBD1 (6 bases). CDR1 and CDR2 (germline): MNHEY, SVGAGI. Trimming stripped 7 bases from V and 8 bases from J, with 20 bases between. The CDR3 runs 15 residues. The CDR3 protein is CASKGSGQTGEKLFF. As DNA, the CDR3 is TGTGCCAGCAAGGGTTCAGGACAGACAGGAGAAAAACTGTTTTTT.

The chain joins TRBV12-3 or TRBV12-4 to TRBJ1-5; TRBD1 is a possible D gene (5 bases). V dropped 7 bases and J dropped 11 bases, with 15 bases sitting between them. CDR3 length equals 12 residues. For the CDR3, the DNA is TGTGCCAGCATGTTAGGGACGTGGTCCCAGCATTTT. Amino acids: CASMLGTWSQHF.

This clonotype occurred a few times. The V and J genes are TRBV18 and TRBJ2-1, with 8 bases aligning to TRBD1. After removal of 5 bases from V and 3 bases from J, the junction contained 6 bases not matched to a gene. Germline CDR1 KGHSH, CDR2 LQKENI. The CDR3 consists of 15 residues. CDR3 protein: CASSLTGGIYNEQFF. CDR3 nucleotides: TGTGCCAGCTCATTAACAGGGGGGATCTACAATGAGCAGTTCTTC.

This clonotype was recorded many times. The chain combines TRBV7-9 with TRBJ2-3; 7 nucleotides agree with TRBD1. J lost 5 bases, V lost 2 bases, and 4 bases had no gene match. CDR3 size: 14 residues. Germline CDR1 reads SEHNR; CDR2 reads FQNEAQ (reference sequence). The CDR3 DNA reads as TGTGCCAGCAGCTTAAGGCAGGGGGTAGATACGCAGTATTTT. Translated, it gives CASSLRQGVDTQYF.

V is TRBV20-1 and J is TRBJ2-5; D is undetermined. Looked up from germline, CDR1 is DFQATT and CDR2 is SNEGSKA (reference sequence). The CDR3 runs to 14 residues. The ends were cut back, 4 bases at V and 1 base at J, with 13 bases in the middle. The CDR3 DNA reads TGCAGTGCTACCGCCCACGTCGGCCAAGAGACCCAGTACTTC. As protein: CSATAHVGQETQYF.

The chain joins TRBV5-1 to TRBJ2-5; D remains unclear. CDR3 length equals 16 residues. The germline gives CDR1 SGHRS, CDR2 YFSETQ. Trimming pared 0 bases from V and 3 bases from J, leaving 15 bases between. CDR3 protein: CASSLGVGSVKETQYF. The CDR3 DNA reads TGCGCCAGCAGCTTGGGTGTGGGTTCGGTCAAAGAGACCCAGTACTTC.